These 31 T cell receptor beta chains were all obtained from the same sample, sequenced in a study of CD8 T cells in ankylosing spondylitis. From the 5' RACE reads, TCRdb called clonotypes with MiXCR, one entry per CDR3 protein. The sample consists of more than 250,000 distinct CDR3 sequences, 11% of them appearing once. Sequenced material: blood, either unsorted or a sorted T cell fraction (not recorded which). The receptors were sampled from a female donor with ankylosing spondylitis or in good health (not recorded which).

The sample holds a few counts of this clonotype. The CDR3 protein is CASSGQGPYNEQFF. CDR3 nucleotide sequence: TGTGCCAGCAGCGGACAGGGCCCCTACAATGAGCAGTTCTTC. The rearrangement uses TRBV11-3 and TRBJ2-1, with 8 bases matching TRBD1. This CDR3 region has 14 residues. The V gene end was trimmed by 5 bases and the J gene end by 2 bases; junction bases not matched to a gene: 2. Germline-derived CDR1 and CDR2 are SGHNT and YENEEA.

This clonotype has at least ten counts. V gene TRBV5-1 combines with J gene TRBJ2-1; D tentatively fits TRBD1 or TRBD2 (5 bases each). The CDR3 has 15 residues. Germline CDR1 reads SGHRS; CDR2 reads YFSETQ. The V and J ends lost 5 bases and 6 bases respectively, with 18 bases between them. The CDR3: CASSYGTRDTNEQFF. CDR3 bases: TGCGCCAGCAGTTACGGGACGCGCGATACCAATGAGCAGTTCTTC.

The table lists this clonotype with many counts. V gene TRBV5-1 combines with J gene TRBJ2-3, with 7 bases identical to TRBD1. The V segment lost 6 bases and the J segment 2 bases; nucleotides outside the gene matches: 6. Per germline, CDR1 SGHRS and CDR2 YFSETQ. There are 14 residues in the CDR3. The CDR3 spells CASKRDSHTDTQYF. As DNA, the CDR3 is TGCGCCAGCAAAAGGGACAGCCACACAGATACGCAGTATTTT.

The chain combines TRBV7-6 with TRBJ2-3, with 11 bases lining up with TRBD2. Germline values: CDR1 SGHVS, CDR2 FNYEAQ. CDR3 length: 18 amino acids. V trimming: 1 base; J trimming: 1 base; junction bases outside the gene matches: 7. The CDR3 spells CASSLVPSGGLRTDTQYF. The CDR3 region has the DNA TGTGCCAGCAGCTTAGTTCCTAGCGGGGGGCTCCGCACAGATACGCAGTATTTT.

This clonotype was seen at least ten times. This chain links TRBV6-1 with TRBJ1-1, with D possibly being TRBD1 (5 bases). V was cut by 2 bases and J by 2 bases, with 15 bases left in between. Looked up from germline, CDR1 is MNHNS and CDR2 is SASEGT. The CDR3 extends over 16 amino acids. In DNA, the CDR3 is TGTGCCAGCAGTGAACAAGCAACAGGCCTAAACACTGAAGCTTTCTTT. This gives the protein CASSEQATGLNTEAFF.

The chain combines TRBV12-3 or TRBV12-4 with TRBJ2-7, with 10 bases fitting TRBD1. Trimming at V came to 7 bases and at J to 6 bases, leaving 9 bases not matched to a gene. The CDR3 extends over 14 amino acids. CDR3 sequence: CASILPGQGSEQYF. The CDR3 DNA sequence: TGTGCCAGCATCTTACCGGGACAGGGGAGCGAGCAGTACTTC.

This clonotype was seen a handful of times. The rearrangement joins TRBV7-6 to TRBJ1-5, with 9 nucleotides matching TRBD1. The CDR3 runs 18 residues. Germline V gene lookup returns CDR1 SGHVS and CDR2 FNYEAQ. CDR3 loop: CVPHRGRRIRTRNQPQHF. DNA for the CDR3: TGTGTCCCCCACAGGGGGCGCAGGATACGAACGCGTAATCAGCCCCAGCATTTT.

At least ten counts were recorded for this clonotype. The rearrangement uses TRBV5-6 and TRBJ1-5, with 7 bases that match TRBD1. J gave up 2 bases and V 4 bases, and 3 bases lay outside the gene matches. CDR1 is SGHDT, CDR2 YYEEEE, per germline. The CDR3 sequence is 14 residues long. This chain's CDR3 is CASSRRGGNQPQHF. The CDR3, as DNA: TGTGCCAGCAGCCGCAGGGGGGGCAATCAGCCCCAGCATTTT.

The chain combines TRBV10-3 with TRBJ2-7; no definite D call. Trimming took off 7 bases at V and 3 bases at J, with 10 bases between the two ends. The germline CDR1 and CDR2 sequences are ENHRY and SYGVKD. The CDR3 runs 12 residues. The DNA for the CDR3 is TGTGCCATCACCCATGACGGCTACGAGCAGTACTTC. It codes for CAITHDGYEQYF.

This clonotype has ten or more counts. The rearrangement links TRBV9 to TRBJ1-1; weak D call: TRBD1 (6 bases). CDR1 and CDR2 from the germline V gene are SGDLS and YYNGEE. The V end lost 4 bases, the J end lost 1 base, and 17 bases lay between the germline ends. The CDR3 sequence is 16 residues long. Here the CDR3 reads CASSFSLEGGNTEAFF. The CDR3 DNA follows: TGTGCCAGCAGCTTCTCGTTAGAGGGGGGGAACACTGAAGCTTTCTTT.

In this sample, this clonotype turned up a few times. The junction differs from germline at one of its ends, possibly a read error. The gene calls are TRBV3-1 and TRBJ1-2; tentatively, D is TRBD1 (6 bases). Germline values: CDR1 LGHDT, CDR2 YNNKEL (reference sequence). The CDR3 consists of 15 residues. The CDR3 protein is CASCQNREGRFGYTF. The DNA for the CDR3 is TGTGCCAGCTGCCAAAACAGGGAGGGCAGGTTTGGCTACACCTTC. Full variable domain (rest looked up from reference TRBV3-1 and TRBJ1-2): DTAVSQTPKYLVTQMGNDKSIKCEQNLGHDTMYWYKQDSKKFLKIMFSYNNKELIINETVPNRFSPKSPDKAHLNLHINSLELGDSAVYFCASCQNREGRFGYTFGSGTRLTVV.

There are many counts of this clonotype. The chain is built from TRBV7-6 and TRBJ2-7; 7 bases are a match to TRBD1. The ends lost 1 base at V and 2 bases at J; junction bases unmatched: 5. The CDR3 sequence is 15 residues long. CDR1 SGHVS and CDR2 FNYEAQ come from the germline V gene. DNA for the CDR3: TGTGCCAGCAGCTTAGGAGGGGACAGACCCTACGAGCAGTACTTC. Translation gives CASSLGGDRPYEQYF.

In this sample, this clonotype turned up many times. The J gene is TRBJ2-7, the V gene TRBV19; D is unresolved. The CDR3 contains 11 residues. The V gene lost 5 bases and the J gene lost 5 bases, with 7 bases spanning the gap. CDR1 and CDR2 from the germline V gene are LNHDA and SQIVND (reference sequence). The CDR3 region has the DNA TGTGCCAGTAGTCGATGGAACGAGCAGTACTTC. It codes for CASSRWNEQYF.

This clonotype was observed at least ten times. The V gene is TRBV5-1, the J gene TRBJ1-1, with TRBD1 matching 9 bases. Germline V lookup: CDR1 SGHRS, CDR2 YFSETQ. The CDR3 has 15 amino acids. Germline trimming cut 4 bases from V and 3 bases from J; bases unmatched to any gene: 7. The CDR3 nucleotides read TGCGCCAGCAGCACCCGGACAGGGGACGACACTGAAGCTTTCTTT. Translation gives CASSTRTGDDTEAFF.

This clonotype was counted many times. The chain carries TRBV9 and TRBJ2-1; a possible D gene is TRBD2 (5 bases). CDR3 size: 12 residues. Trimming pared 4 bases from V and 6 bases from J, leaving 8 bases between. The germline V gene encodes CDR1 SGDLS and CDR2 YYNGEE. As DNA, the CDR3 is TGTGCCAGCAGCTTTAGCGTCAATGAGCAGTTCTTC. It encodes CASSFSVNEQFF.

This clonotype turned up a few times. The chain links TRBV5-1 to TRBJ2-7; TRBD2 aligns across 9 bases. The CDR3 loop spans 18 amino acids. With V trimmed by 2 bases and J by 6 bases, 18 bases remained unmatched. Germline V gene lookup returns CDR1 SGHRS and CDR2 YFSETQ. For the CDR3, the DNA is TGCGCCAGCAGCTTAACCGGGACTAGCCTTTTGACGGGAGGCGAGCAGTACTTC. Translating it yields CASSLTGTSLLTGGEQYF.

This clonotype was counted a few times. This sequence joins TRBV20-1 and TRBJ2-2, with 10 positions matching TRBD2. V lost 1 base to trimming and J lost 7 bases; unmatched junction nucleotides: 6. This CDR3 comprises 15 residues. Germline V gene sequence: CDR1 DFQATT, CDR2 SNEGSKA (reference sequence). The CDR3 DNA is TGCAGTGCTAGAGCGCGGCTAGCGGGAGACGGGGAGCTGTTTTTT. Its protein product is CSARARLAGDGELFF.

As to this clonotype: This may arise from a read error, as a much more abundant clone is one base away. V and J are TRBV5-1 and TRBJ1-1; 7 nucleotides match TRBD1. The V gene's germline CDR1 is SGHRS and CDR2 YFSETQ. The CDR3 is made up of 15 amino acids. The CDR3 DNA reads TGCACCAGCAGCCCATGGACAGGAATGAACACTGAAGCTTTCTTT. Its protein product is CTSSPWTGMNTEAFF.

The chain recombines TRBV3-1 with TRBJ1-2, with a tentative D call TRBD1 (5 bases). With 3 bases removed from V and 8 bases from J, the gap between germline ends came to 10 bases. The CDR3 spans 12 residues. Germline V gene data show CDR1 as LGHDT and CDR2 as YNNKEL (reference sequence). In DNA, the CDR3 is TGTGCCAGCAGCCAGAGGGGAAGCGGCTACACCTTC. Amino acids: CASSQRGSGYTF.

The chain employs TRBV20-1 and TRBJ1-2; D unresolved. Per germline, CDR1 DFQATT and CDR2 SNEGSKA (reference sequence). The germline V and J ends were trimmed by 6 bases and 3 bases, with 11 bases remaining between them. CDR3 size: 12 residues. CDR3 protein: CSARGGHYGYTF. The CDR3 DNA sequence: TGCAGTGCCCGAGGAGGGCACTATGGCTACACCTTC.

This chain joins TRBV18 and TRBJ1-5; 9 bases are a match to TRBD1. Germline CDR1 KGHSH, CDR2 LQKENI. V gave up 5 bases and J gave up 5 bases; unmatched junction bases: 7. The CDR3 length is 15 residues. Written as DNA, the CDR3 is TGTGCCAGCTCAATAGACAGGGGGTTGGATCAGCCCCAGCATTTT. This encodes CASSIDRGLDQPQHF. Using reference TRBV18 and TRBJ1-5 for the parts outside the CDR3, the full variable domain is NAGVMQNPRHLVRRRGQEARLRCSPMKGHSHVYWYRQLPEEGLKFMVYLQKENIIDESGMPKERFSAEFPKEGPSILRIQQVVRGDSAAYFCASSIDRGLDQPQHFGDGTRLSIL.

This clonotype was counted many times. This chain connects TRBV29-1 to TRBJ2-1, with 10 bases matching TRBD2. The trim removed 1 base at V and 1 base at J, leaving 16 bases unmatched. Germline values: CDR1 SQVTM, CDR2 ANQGSEA. The CDR3 length is 20 residues. The CDR3 loop is CSVEGLSGRGVRGSYNEQFF. The DNA for the CDR3 is TGCAGCGTTGAAGGATTGAGCGGGAGGGGAGTAAGGGGATCCTACAATGAGCAGTTCTTC.

Turning to this clonotype: A read error is possible here, since a much larger clone lies one base away. V usage is TRBV29-1 and J usage is TRBJ2-3; no clear D. CDR1 is SQVTM and CDR2 is ANQGSEA in the germline V gene. The V end was cut by 7 bases, the J end by 0 bases, with 11 bases between. CDR3 size: 13 residues. The CDR3 DNA is TGCAGCGAGCAGCTGGCGAGCACAGATACGCAGTATTTT. Protein product: CSEQLASTDTQYF.

In the case of this clonotype: This may be a read error: a much more frequent sequence differs by one nucleotide. The chain links TRBV7-9 to TRBJ2-1; D unclear. CDR3 length equals 13 residues. Germline lookup yields CDR1 SEHNR and CDR2 FQNEAQ (reference sequence). Here the CDR3 reads CTSSLGSGREQFF. The CDR3 DNA follows: TGTACCAGCAGCTTAGGGTCAGGCAGGGAGCAGTTCTTC.

This clonotype appeared a few times. V gene TRBV12-3 or TRBV12-4 combines with J gene TRBJ2-7; TRBD2 agrees at 7 bases. Trimming at V came to 0 bases and at J to 3 bases, leaving 5 bases not matched to a gene. The CDR3 covers 15 residues. The CDR3 DNA is TGTGCCAGCAGTTTAGCGGGAGGGAACAGCTACGAGCAGTACTTC. Translation gives CASSLAGGNSYEQYF.

This chain joins TRBV4-1 and TRBJ1-3; TRBD1 aligns across 7 bases. J gave up 4 bases and V 2 bases, and 11 bases lay outside the gene matches. Germline values: CDR1 MGHRA, CDR2 YSYEKL. There are 17 residues in the CDR3. CDR3 residues: CASSQPRVGGLGNTIYF. Written as DNA, the CDR3 is TGCGCCAGCAGCCAACCTAGGGTAGGGGGCCTAGGAAACACCATATATTTT.

V usage is TRBV13 and J usage is TRBJ1-1; 7 nucleotides match TRBD1. V gave up 0 bases and J gave up 4 bases; unmatched junction bases: 8. Germline CDR1 and CDR2: PRHDT and FYEKMQ (reference sequence). CDR3 length equals 16 residues. The chain's CDR3 is CASSLGGQVGSTEAFF. CDR3 in DNA: TGTGCCAGCAGCTTAGGAGGACAGGTTGGTTCCACTGAAGCTTTCTTT.

This clonotype showed up many times. The J gene is TRBJ1-6, the V gene TRBV18; weak D call: TRBD1 (6 bases). Trimming shortened V by 3 bases and J by 10 bases, and 16 bases separated the two germline ends. This CDR3 region has 15 residues. CDR1 is KGHSH and CDR2 is LQKENI in the germline V gene. The CDR3 sequence: CASSPLGGRESPLHF. In nucleotides, the CDR3 is TGTGCCAGCTCACCCCTTGGGGGGCGCGAATCACCCCTCCACTTT.

This clonotype was detected ten times or more. This chain connects TRBV20-1 to TRBJ2-2; weak D call: TRBD1 (6 bases). Trimming left V 6 bases short and J 4 bases short, with 12 bases between. CDR3 length: 13 amino acids. Per the germline V gene, CDR1 is DFQATT and CDR2 is SNEGSKA (reference sequence). Written as DNA, the CDR3 is TGCAGTGCGACCAGGGGCATCACCGGGGAGCTGTTTTTT. Encoded protein: CSATRGITGELFF.

Ten or more counts support this clonotype. J is TRBJ2-3 and V is TRBV29-1; TRBD1 matches 9 bases. Trimming took 4 bases from V and 3 from J; bases not matched to a gene: 8. The CDR3 extends over 15 amino acids. The germline CDR1 and CDR2 sequences are SQVTM and ANQGSEA. The CDR3 loop reads CSVATLDRGTDTQYF. For the CDR3, the DNA is TGCAGCGTTGCGACCCTAGACAGGGGGACAGATACGCAGTATTTT.

This clonotype appeared many times. The junction shows a germline mismatch at one end, possibly a read error. The chain has TRBV20-1 and TRBJ1-2; D gene ambiguous. Looked up from germline, CDR1 is DFQATT and CDR2 is SNEGSKA (reference sequence). The CDR3 extends over 9 amino acids. The CDR3 is CSANKPTAF. The CDR3 nucleotides are TGCAGTGCTAATAAGCCCACGGCCTTC.